This TCR beta chain was sequenced for a study of blood T cell repertoires in COVID-19. On the study more broadly: Samples came from the United States, Italy and Spain, spanning acute and convalescent COVID-19.

Cohorts were assigned according to the clinical history that participants reported. Donors in Cohort 3 who had recovered were those with two negative PCRs, healthcare professional clearance, or resolution of their symptoms. Source study methods: It was from reference gene primer amplification that nucleated cell counts were estimated. Generated by immunoSEQ multiplex PCR, the TCRdb table keeps only in-frame clones and is missing some. Clone size and the V and J calls come from that table; the DNA yielded D and trimming. The sample includes over 400,000 clones, more than 85% of them seen just once. This CDR3 is built from 12 residues. Trimming took off 7 bases at V and 6 bases at J, with 12 bases between the two ends. CDR1 is MNHEY, CDR2 SVGAGI, per germline.

The V gene is TRBV6-5, the J gene TRBJ1-2; D call uncertain. Input material: PBMCs or T cells enriched from blood (not recorded which). The sequence came from a woman aged 55-70 years who had recovered from COVID-19. The CDR3 protein is CASTRVGHGYTF. CDR3 bases: TGTGCCAGCACTCGGGTTGGCCATGGCTACACCTTC.